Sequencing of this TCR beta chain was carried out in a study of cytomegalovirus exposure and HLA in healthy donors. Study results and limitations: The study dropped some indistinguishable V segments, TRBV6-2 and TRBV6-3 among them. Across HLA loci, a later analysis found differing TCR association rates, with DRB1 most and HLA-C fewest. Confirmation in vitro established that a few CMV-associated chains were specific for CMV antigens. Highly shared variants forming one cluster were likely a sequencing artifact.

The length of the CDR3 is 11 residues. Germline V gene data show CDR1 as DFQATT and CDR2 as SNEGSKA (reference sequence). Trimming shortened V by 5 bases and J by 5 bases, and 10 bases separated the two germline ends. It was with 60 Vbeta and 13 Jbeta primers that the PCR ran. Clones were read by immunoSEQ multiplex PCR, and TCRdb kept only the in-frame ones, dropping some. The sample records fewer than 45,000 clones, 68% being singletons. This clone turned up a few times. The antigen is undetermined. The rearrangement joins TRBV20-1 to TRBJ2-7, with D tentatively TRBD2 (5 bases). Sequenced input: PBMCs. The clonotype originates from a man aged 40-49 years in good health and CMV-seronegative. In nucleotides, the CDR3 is TGCAGTGCTTCAGTGGAGGACGAGCAGTACTTC. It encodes CSASVEDEQYF.